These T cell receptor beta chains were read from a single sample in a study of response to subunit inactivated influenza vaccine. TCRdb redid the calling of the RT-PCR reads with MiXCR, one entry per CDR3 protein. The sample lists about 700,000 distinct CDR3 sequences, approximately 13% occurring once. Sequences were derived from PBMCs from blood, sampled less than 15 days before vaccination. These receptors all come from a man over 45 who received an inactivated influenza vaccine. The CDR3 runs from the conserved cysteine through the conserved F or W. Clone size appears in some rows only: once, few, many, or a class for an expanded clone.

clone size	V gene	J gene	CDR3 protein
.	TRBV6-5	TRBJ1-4	CASSDSGYKGKLFF
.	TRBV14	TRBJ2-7	CASSPIPGTGTDEQYF
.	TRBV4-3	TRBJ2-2	CASSQVWGGGELFF
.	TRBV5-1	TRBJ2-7	CASSPNPSRFDEQYF
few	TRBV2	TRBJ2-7	CASSVQTAYEQYF
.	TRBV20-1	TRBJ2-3	CSAPLAGADTQYF
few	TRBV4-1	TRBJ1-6	CASSQDTGNSPLHF
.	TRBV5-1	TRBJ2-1	CASSTTGTSGRASEQFF
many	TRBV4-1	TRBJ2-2	CASSQDPWLAGPTGELFF
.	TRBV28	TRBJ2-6	CASSFNPGRRNSGANVLTF
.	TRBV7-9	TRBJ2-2	CAAPTGATNTGELFF
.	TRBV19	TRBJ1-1	CASSIGGRVNTEAFF
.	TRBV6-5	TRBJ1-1	CASSSQGAVNTEAFF
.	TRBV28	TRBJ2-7	CASSLNRQARLSYEQYF
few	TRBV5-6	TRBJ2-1	CASGGFNEQFF
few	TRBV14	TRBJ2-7	CASPVEQYF
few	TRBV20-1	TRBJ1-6	CSALGPRNSPLHF
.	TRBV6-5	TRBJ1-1	CASSLGEGIRTEAFF
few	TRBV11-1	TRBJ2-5	CASSLGGSVVETQYF
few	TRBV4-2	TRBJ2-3	CASSQDASSGGHTQYF
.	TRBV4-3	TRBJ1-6	CASSRNLGYNSPLHF
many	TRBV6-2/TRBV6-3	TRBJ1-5	CASSYSEGYNQPQHF
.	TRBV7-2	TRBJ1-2	CASSLDWGANYGYTF
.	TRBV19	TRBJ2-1	CANKDRRREYNEQFF
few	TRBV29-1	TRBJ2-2	CSAGRQQNTGELFF
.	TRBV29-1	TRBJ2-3	CSVTPTGRTDTQYF
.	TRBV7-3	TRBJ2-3	CASSPSSGRGGDTQYF
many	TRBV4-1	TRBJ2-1	CASSQAPTLANEQFF
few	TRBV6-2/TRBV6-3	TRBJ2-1	CASSYSLWATSGRSYNEQFF
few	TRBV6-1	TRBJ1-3	CASSEFRGPGNTIYF
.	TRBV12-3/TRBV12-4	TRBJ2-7	CASAADQRPSSYEQYF
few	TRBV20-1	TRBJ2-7	CSARTPAYEQYF
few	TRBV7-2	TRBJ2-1	CASSTGGGFYNEQFF
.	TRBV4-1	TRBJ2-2	CASSQDRYGLGGELFF
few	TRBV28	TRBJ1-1	CASNQGQGALWTEAFF
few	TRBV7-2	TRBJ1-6	CASSLGVYNSPLHF
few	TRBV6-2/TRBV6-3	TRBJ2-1	CASSYGRGHEQFF
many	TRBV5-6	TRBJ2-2	CASSLKGMGGELFF
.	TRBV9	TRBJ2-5	CASSGGTAGETQYF